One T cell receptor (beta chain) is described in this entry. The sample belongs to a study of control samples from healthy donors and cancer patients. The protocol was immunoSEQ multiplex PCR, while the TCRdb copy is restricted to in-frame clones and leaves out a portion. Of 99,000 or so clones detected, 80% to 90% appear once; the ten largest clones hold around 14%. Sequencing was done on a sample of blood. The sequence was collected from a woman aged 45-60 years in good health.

The chain's CDR3 is CAISESKPGQGLGLSEKLFF. CDR3 sequence (DNA): TGTGCCATCAGTGAGTCAAAGCCGGGACAGGGACTCGGGCTCTCGGAAAAACTGTTTTTT. The rearrangement joins TRBV10-3 to TRBJ1-4; 9 nucleotides agree with TRBD1. The CDR3 has 20 amino acids. V trimming: 0 bases; J trimming: 8 bases; junction bases outside the gene matches: 19. Germline CDR1 ENHRY, CDR2 SYGVKD.